A selection of T cell receptor beta chains follows, all from one sample in a study of blood T cell repertoires in COVID-19. Assay used: immunoSEQ multiplex PCR; TCRdb lists only in-frame clones, some missing. This table holds about 200,000 clones, less than 90% found once. The sequenced sample consisted of PBMCs or T cells enriched from blood (not recorded which). These receptors were obtained from a woman aged 25 to 39 who had been exposed to COVID-19. The CDR3 runs from the conserved cysteine through the conserved F or W. The D gene is left open where the match is weak. Where a row states a size, it is once, few, many or the class of an expanded clone; other rows omit it.

TRBJ1-6,18,TRBV18,TRBD1,NA,TGTGCCAGCTCGCCAGACCAGACAGGGGGGGCCTATAATTCACCCCTCCACTTT,CASSPDQTGGAYNSPLHF
TRBJ1-4,15,TRBV3-1/TRBV3-2,NA,NA,TGTGCCAGCAGCCAAGGGGGGGAGAGTGGTGAAAAACTGTTTTTT,CASSQGGESGEKLFF
TRBJ2-7,13,TRBV29-1,NA,once,TGCAGCGTGGTCGGAGGGGTTACCTACGAGCAGTACTTC,CSVVGGVTYEQYF
TRBJ2-5,17,TRBV9,TRBD2,once,TGTGCCAGCAGCCTTGGACTAGCGGGGGGGCTTAGAGAGACCCAGTACTTC,CASSLGLAGGLRETQYF
TRBJ2-7,14,TRBV5-6,NA,once,TGTGCCAGCAGCACTAGGACGGCCACCTACGAGCAGTACTTC,CASSTRTATYEQYF
TRBJ1-2,16,TRBV3-1/TRBV3-2,TRBD1,NA,TGTGCCAGCAGCCCTAGAGGGACAGCGGCCCTTGCCAGCTACACCTTC,CASSPRGTAALASYTF
TRBJ1-5,16,TRBV24-1,NA,NA,TGTGCCACCAGTGATTTTTTGGGGGCTGGAGGTCAGCCCCAGCATTTT,CATSDFLGAGGQPQHF
TRBJ2-7,15,TRBV2,NA,NA,TGTGCCAGCAGTGAAACCGGCGGTTATTCCTACGAGCAGTACTTC,CASSETGGYSYEQYF
TRBJ1-1,12,TRBV2,TRBD1,few,TGTGCCAGCGACAGGGAGAACACTGAAGCTTTCTTT,CASDRENTEAFF
TRBJ1-1,14,TRBV7-3,TRBD1,NA,TGTGCCAGCAGCCCCCAGGGGGGTATAACTGAAGCTTTCTTT,CASSPQGGITEAFF
TRBJ2-7,12,TRBV29-1,TRBD2,NA,TGCAGCGTTGGGGGGGGTGACTACGAGCAGTACTTC,CSVGGGDYEQYF
TRBJ2-7,14,TRBV10-3,TRBD2,NA,TGTGCCATCAGTGACCGGACTAGCGGTACCGAGCAGTACTTC,CAISDRTSGTEQYF
TRBJ1-2,16,TRBV5-1,NA,NA,TGCGCCAGCAGCTTAGGGCCCTTCCAGGGAGGCTATGGCTACACCTTC,CASSLGPFQGGYGYTF
TRBJ1-5,16,TRBV4-2,TRBD1,NA,TGTGCCAGCAGCCAGACGACAGGGTTGATCAATCAGCCCCAGCATTTT,CASSQTTGLINQPQHF
TRBJ2-7,16,TRBV3-1/TRBV3-2,NA,NA,TGTGCCAGCAGCCAAGCGACAGGTAGCGGGCCCTACGAGCAGTACTTC,CASSQATGSGPYEQYF